This T cell receptor (beta chain) appears in the sequencing data of a study of T-cell memory formation after mild COVID-19. Study-wide results and limits: CD4+ contracting clones were found mainly in CM and EM, and CD8+ ones in EMRA. A balance of CD4 and CD8 characterized clones contracting day 15 to 85, whereas later expanders leaned CD4+. Cross-reactive memory seemingly joined, as some responding clones were found in pre-infection memory.

In the case of this clonotype: Its cognate antigen is unknown.

V was trimmed by 3 bases and J by 1 base, leaving 8 bases between them. The CDR3 extends over 13 amino acids. Germline CDR1 and CDR2: DFQATT and SNEGSKA (reference sequence). A single record per CDR3 protein comes from TCRdb applying MiXCR to the 5' RACE reads. This sample has almost 350,000 distinct CDR3 sequences; more than 20% occur once, and the top ten carry roughly a fifth. This TCR was recovered from a man between 18 and 29 years old who had mild COVID-19 (a few samples of this study predate the infection). Cell type and time point are not known. Sequences were obtained from PBMCs or a T cell subset sorted from them (not recorded which). V usage is TRBV20-1 and J usage is TRBJ2-3; tentative D call: TRBD1 (5 bases). CDR3 protein: CSARGRRTDTQYF. CDR3 sequence (DNA): TGCAGTGCTAGGGGGCGGCGCACAGATACGCAGTATTTT.